The 14 T cell receptor beta chains below all came from one sample that was sequenced in a study of CD8+ T cells in alopecia areata. The treatment here: oral pan-JAK inhibitor, 5-10 mg twice daily. Following RNA extraction, reverse transcription yielded cDNA that acted as the sequencing template. Produced via immunoSEQ multiplex PCR; TCRdb's table is partial and in-frame only. Here the sample spans over 80,000 clones, about 40% being singletons. The sequencing used CD8+ T cells sorted from blood, collected at week 24, from a patient treated with tofacitinib. Source of these receptors: a human donor with alopecia areata.

The chain is built from TRBV5-1 and TRBJ2-1; D unresolved. Trimming stripped 0 bases from V and 1 base from J, with 8 bases between. There are 15 residues in the CDR3. Germline V CDR1 and CDR2: SGHRS, YFSETQ. For the CDR3, the DNA is TGCGCCAGCAGCTTGGGATTTGGGTCCTACAATGAGCAGTTCTTC. Protein: CASSLGFGSYNEQFF.

The chain employs TRBV19 and TRBJ2-5; D may be TRBD2 (6 bases). Germline V gene data show CDR1 as LNHDA and CDR2 as SQIVND (reference sequence). V was clipped by 6 bases and J by 1 base, with 9 bases between them. The CDR3 is 13 amino acids. The CDR3 here is CASRTGGQETQYF. The CDR3, as DNA: TGTGCCAGTAGGACCGGGGGCCAAGAGACCCAGTACTTC.

The chain couples TRBV4-1 to TRBJ2-7; D unresolved. CDR3 length equals 15 residues. V dropped 0 bases and J dropped 6 bases, with 15 bases sitting between them. Germline values: CDR1 MGHRA, CDR2 YSYEKL. The CDR3: CASSQDGVPGTEQYF. The DNA of the CDR3 is TGCGCCAGCAGCCAAGATGGCGTTCCAGGAACCGAGCAGTACTTC.

The chain carries TRBV29-1 and TRBJ2-5; D may be TRBD2 (6 bases). Trimming removed 7 bases at V and 1 base at J, with 13 bases between. This CDR3 contains 13 residues. Germline V gene data show CDR1 as SQVTM and CDR2 as ANQGSEA. Here the CDR3 DNA reads TGCAGCGCCCGAGTGGGACTCCAAGAGACCCAGTACTTC. Translating gives CSARVGLQETQYF.

This clone showed up just a few times. The chain recombines TRBV29-1 with TRBJ2-7; TRBD2 aligns across 12 bases. V trimming: 7 bases; J trimming: 3 bases; junction bases outside the gene matches: 4. The germline V gene encodes CDR1 SQVTM and CDR2 ANQGSEA. The CDR3 is 13 amino acids. The CDR3 DNA reads as TGCAGCGGCCGGACTAGCGGGAACTACGAGCAGTACTTC. It yields the protein CSGRTSGNYEQYF.

This chain joins TRBV5-1 and TRBJ2-1; 7 bases are shared with TRBD1. The CDR3 is made up of 15 amino acids. V lost 0 bases, J lost 7 bases, and 7 bases stayed unmatched. Germline CDR1 and CDR2: SGHRS and YFSETQ. As DNA, the CDR3 is TGCGCCAGCAGCTTGGGAGACAGGGTGGGGAATGAGCAGTTCTTC. Its protein product is CASSLGDRVGNEQFF.

The rearrangement uses TRBV28 and TRBJ2-1, with TRBD1 identical over 7 bases. V gave up 5 bases and J gave up 6 bases; unmatched junction bases: 1. Germline CDR1 is MDHEN and CDR2 is SYDVKM. The length of the CDR3 is 12 residues. The CDR3 here is CASSRGLNEQFF. The CDR3 DNA is TGTGCCAGCAGTAGGGGGCTCAATGAGCAGTTCTTC. The whole variable domain, remainder taken from reference TRBV28 and TRBJ2-1, is DVKVTQSSRYLVKRTGEKVFLECVQDMDHENMFWYRQDPGLGLRLIYFSYDVKMKEKGDIPEGYSVSREKKERFSLILESASTNQTSMYLCASSRGLNEQFFGPGTRLTVL.

The chain couples TRBV27 to TRBJ2-7; D might be TRBD1 (6 bases). CDR3 length equals 14 residues. Trimming cost V 6 bases and J 4 bases, with 16 bases left between them. CDR1 is MNHEY and CDR2 is SMNVEV in the germline V gene (reference sequence). The CDR3 region is CASSQGSGAYEQYF. CDR3 bases: TGTGCCAGCAGCCAGGGGTCCGGAGCTTACGAGCAGTACTTC.

This chain uses TRBV11-2 with TRBJ1-1; 8 bases are a match to TRBD1. The CDR3 is 14 residues long. Unmatched junction bases numbered 7, after V lost 5 bases and J lost 5 bases. Germline values: CDR1 SGHAT, CDR2 FQNNGV. In nucleotides, the CDR3 is TGTGCCAGCAGCCCAGGGGGCGCGGGGACTGAAGCTTTCTTT. Protein product: CASSPGGAGTEAFF.

This clone was counted only a few times. The chain has TRBV5-1 and TRBJ2-3; unclear D gene. There are 15 residues in the CDR3. The germline CDR1 and CDR2 sequences are SGHRS and YFSETQ. With 1 base removed from V and 0 bases from J, the gap between germline ends came to 9 bases. This CDR3 is CASSLRAESTDTQYF. CDR3 in DNA: TGCGCCAGCAGCTTGAGGGCCGAGAGCACAGATACGCAGTATTTT. Based on the CDR3 plus reference TRBV5-1 and TRBJ2-3, the full variable domain is KAGVTQTPRYLIKTRGQQVTLSCSPISGHRSVSWYQQTPGQGLQFLFEYFSETQRNKGNFPGRFSGRQFSNSRSEMNVSTLELGDSALYLCASSLRAESTDTQYFGPGTRLTVL.

This chain joins TRBV4-2 and TRBJ2-7, with 7 nucleotides matching TRBD2. With V trimmed by 1 base and J by 2 bases, 11 bases remained unmatched. This CDR3 has 17 amino acids. From germline, CDR1 is LGHNA and CDR2 YNFKEQ. In DNA form, the CDR3 reads TGTGCCAGCAGCCAAGTAGTTTCGGGAGGTCCCACCTACGAGCAGTACTTC. Its translation is CASSQVVSGGPTYEQYF.

A few counts support this clone. The chain carries TRBV7-6 and TRBJ1-5, with no clear D. With 1 base removed from V and 2 bases from J, the gap between germline ends came to 12 bases. CDR3 length: 16 residues. CDR1 SGHVS and CDR2 FNYEAQ come from the germline V gene. CDR3 bases: TGTGCCAGCAGCTTAGAGGCCTCCGATGGCAATCAGCCCCAGCATTTT. Amino acids: CASSLEASDGNQPQHF.

V and J are TRBV5-1 and TRBJ2-1; TRBD1 aligns across 8 bases. CDR1 SGHRS and CDR2 YFSETQ come from the germline V gene. The CDR3 sequence is 16 residues long. V shed 1 base, J shed 4 bases, and the junction held 7 bases outside the gene matches. DNA of the CDR3: TGCGCCAGCAGCTTGTATTCCACAGGGGGGTACAATGAGCAGTTCTTC. Amino acids: CASSLYSTGGYNEQFF.

The gene calls are TRBV7-2 and TRBJ2-1; D ambiguous. Germline values: CDR1 SGHTA, CDR2 FQGNSA. CDR3 length equals 14 residues. Trimming removed 0 bases from V and 6 bases from J, with 9 bases in between. The CDR3 loop is CASSLAAEINEQFF. The CDR3 DNA sequence: TGTGCCAGCAGCTTAGCGGCGGAGATCAATGAGCAGTTCTTC.